One and the same sample provided the 25 T cell receptor beta chains below, sequenced in a study of CDR3 diversity in severe acne. TCRdb called the PCR reads again in MiXCR, with one record for every CDR3 protein. The sample records about 76,000 distinct CDR3 sequences, 45% to 65% being singletons. Sequencing was carried out using blood. The source is a male donor in good health, without acne.

The rearrangement links TRBV9 to TRBJ1-1; no clear D. Germline CDR1 and CDR2: SGDLS and YYNGEE. This CDR3 region has 10 residues. Trimming cost V 8 bases and J 1 base, with 3 bases left between them. In DNA, the CDR3 is TGTGCCAGTAGGAACACTGAAGCTTTCTTT. It specifies CASRNTEAFF. Full variable domain (missing parts from reference TRBV9 and TRBJ1-1): DSGVTQTPKHLITATGQRVTLRCSPRSGDLSVYWYQQSLDQGLQFLIQYYNGEERAKGNILERFSAQQFPDLHSELNLSSLELGDSALYFCASRNTEAFFGQGTRLTVV.

The chain joins TRBV7-9 to TRBJ1-1, with 8 bases identical to TRBD1. The V segment lost 1 base and the J segment 6 bases; nucleotides outside the gene matches: 1. Germline CDR1 SEHNR, CDR2 FQNEAQ (reference sequence). The CDR3 is 13 residues long. The CDR3: CASSLETGAEAFF. The CDR3 DNA reads as TGTGCCAGCAGCTTAGAGACAGGGGCTGAAGCTTTCTTT.

The chain joins TRBV5-1 to TRBJ1-6; no reliable D call. Trimming shortened V by 7 bases and J by 5 bases, and 10 bases separated the two germline ends. From germline, CDR1 is SGHRS and CDR2 YFSETQ. This CDR3 has 13 residues. This chain's CDR3 is CASCQEHNSPLHF. Here the CDR3 DNA reads TGCGCCAGCTGCCAGGAACATAATTCACCCCTCCACTTT.

The chain is built from TRBV12-3 or TRBV12-4 and TRBJ1-1; a possible D gene is TRBD1 (6 bases). The CDR3 runs to 14 residues. V was trimmed by 3 bases and J by 8 bases, leaving 16 bases between them. Here the CDR3 reads CASSFRFTQGEAFF. For the CDR3, the DNA is TGTGCCAGCAGTTTTCGATTTACACAGGGCGAAGCTTTCTTT.

Remarks on this clonotype: A junction end diverges from the germline sequence, so it may reflect a read error. This chain uses TRBV7-2 with TRBJ2-3; D perhaps matches TRBD2 (7 bases). This CDR3 has 16 amino acids. Germline loops: CDR1 SGHTA, CDR2 FQGNSA. The CDR3, as DNA: TGTGCCAGCAGGTTAGCCGGGGGGCGAGGCACAGATACGCAGTATTTT. Its protein is CASRLAGGRGTDTQYF. Looking up the rest from reference TRBV7-2 and TRBJ2-3 gives the full variable domain: GAGVSQSPSNKVTEKGKDVELRCDPISGHTALYWYRQSLGQGLEFLIYFQGNSAPDKSGLPSDRFSAERTGGSVSTLTIQRTQQEDSAVYLCASRLAGGRGTDTQYFGPGTRLTVL.

CDR3 residues: CASRADSNYGYTF. The CDR3 region has the DNA TGTGCCAGCAGAGCGGACAGTAACTATGGCTACACCTTC. The chain combines TRBV2 with TRBJ1-2; D possibly corresponds to TRBD1 (6 bases). The CDR3 is 13 residues long. Germline V gene data show CDR1 as SNHLY and CDR2 as FYNNEI. Trimming took off 6 bases at V and 1 base at J, with 9 bases between the two ends.

With regard to this clonotype: Sequence at one end of the junction differs from germline and may be a read error. V is TRBV30 and J is TRBJ1-1; D is perhaps TRBD1 (5 bases). The length of the CDR3 is 14 residues. Germline V lookup: CDR1 GTSNPN, CDR2 SVGIG (reference sequence). In DNA form, the CDR3 reads TGTGCCGGATACGGGGGAGAAACGAACACTGAAGCCTTCTTT. Translation gives CAGYGGETNTEAFF.

The chain has TRBV13 and TRBJ2-7, with 8 bases identical to TRBD1. Germline CDR1 reads PRHDT; CDR2 reads FYEKMQ (reference sequence). The ends lost 4 bases at V and 4 bases at J; junction bases unmatched: 6. The CDR3 spans 14 residues. CDR3 sequence reads: CASSSTGTGYEQYF. In nucleotides, the CDR3 is TGTGCCAGCAGCTCTACCGGGACAGGATACGAGCAGTACTTC. The whole variable domain, remainder taken from reference TRBV13 and TRBJ2-7, is AAGVIQSPRHLIKEKRETATLKCYPIPRHDTVYWYQQGPGQDPQFLISFYEKMQSDKGSIPDRFSAQQFSDYHSELNMSSLELGDSALYFCASSSTGTGYEQYFGPGTRLTVT.

This chain links TRBV5-1 with TRBJ1-4; unclear D gene. Trimming shortened V by 4 bases and J by 4 bases, and 8 bases separated the two germline ends. This CDR3 contains 13 residues. In germline, CDR1 is SGHRS, CDR2 YFSETQ. This CDR3 is CASSLGDNEKLFF. CDR3 sequence (DNA): TGCGCCAGCAGCCTGGGAGATAATGAAAAACTGTTTTTT.

Of note for this clonotype: Relative to the germline gene, one junction end is altered; a read error may explain this. J is TRBJ2-4 and V is TRBV7-9; D possibly corresponds to TRBD2 (6 bases). Germline CDR1 is SEHNR and CDR2 is FQNEAQ (reference sequence). The CDR3 runs 19 residues. CDR3 DNA sequence: TGTGCCAGCAGCCCGCCCGGCGGGGAGGCTCTTCTGGCCAAAAGCATTCAGTACTTC. Its protein is CASSPPGGEALLAKSIQYF. Complete variable domain (other parts from reference TRBV7-9 and TRBJ2-4): DTGVSQNPRHKITKRGQNVTFRCDPISEHNRLYWYRQTLGQGPEFLTYFQNEAQLEKSRLLSDRFSAERPKGSFSTLEIQRTEQGDSAMYLCASSPPGGEALLAKSIQYFGAGTRLSVL.

This clonotype was recorded at least ten times. The chain links TRBV9 to TRBJ1-2; 8 bases line up with TRBD1. The CDR3 runs to 14 residues. V dropped 7 bases and J dropped 4; count of bases not matched to a gene: 9. Germline CDR1 is SGDLS and CDR2 is YYNGEE. Written as DNA, the CDR3 is TGTGCCAGCGAAGCCTACACAGGGGGCTATGGCTACACCTTC. Its translation is CASEAYTGGYGYTF.

The chain employs TRBV5-1 and TRBJ2-6; maybe TRBD2 (6 bases). Germline V gene data show CDR1 as SGHRS and CDR2 as YFSETQ. Trimming took off 4 bases at V and 0 bases at J, with 14 bases between the two ends. The length of the CDR3 is 17 residues. CDR3 nucleotide sequence: TGCGCCAGCAGCCGGATCGGGGGAAGCTCTGGGGCCAACGTCCTGACTTTC. This codes for CASSRIGGSSGANVLTF.

This chain uses TRBV29-1 with TRBJ1-1; possibly TRBD1 for D (5 bases). In germline, CDR1 is SQVTM, CDR2 ANQGSEA. This CDR3 contains 12 residues. Trimming took off 7 bases at V and 2 bases at J, with 11 bases between the two ends. The CDR3 sequence: CSAGTTNTEAFF. The CDR3 region has the DNA TGCAGCGCGGGGACGACTAACACTGAAGCTTTCTTT.

CDR3 nucleotide sequence: TGTGCCAGCAGCCAACTGGATCAGGGGGAGAGGGCTGAAGCTTTCTTT. Protein product: CASSQLDQGERAEAFF. The V call is TRBV14, the J call TRBJ1-1; TRBD1 agrees at 7 bases. Trimming took 2 bases from V and 6 from J; bases not matched to a gene: 12. The CDR3 runs 16 residues. CDR1 and CDR2 (germline): SGHDN, FVKESK. Supplemented by reference TRBV14 and TRBJ1-1, the full variable domain reads EAGVTQFPSHSVIEKGQTVTLRCDPISGHDNLYWYRRVMGKEIKFLLHFVKESKQDESGMPNNRFLAERTGGTYSTLKVQPAELEDSGVYFCASSQLDQGERAEAFFGQGTRLTVV.

The CDR3 loop is CASSLAGGHNEQFF. The DNA of the CDR3 is TGTGCCAGCAGCTTAGCGGGAGGGCACAATGAGCAGTTCTTC. The J gene is TRBJ2-7, the V gene TRBV7-8; 7 bases map to TRBD2. The J call may be incorrect, as the DNA end agrees better with TRBJ2-1. Per germline, CDR1 SGHVS and CDR2 FQNEAQ. The CDR3 has 14 residues.

The chain couples TRBV10-3 to TRBJ1-6; D ambiguous. The V and J ends lost 5 bases and 7 bases respectively, with 12 bases between them. Germline loops: CDR1 ENHRY, CDR2 SYGVKD. The CDR3 contains 14 residues. CDR3: CAISRTGINSPLHF. CDR3 DNA sequence: TGTGCCATCAGTAGGACGGGTATCAATTCACCCCTCCACTTT.

This clonotype was counted a few times. The chain joins TRBV20-1 to TRBJ2-1; 7 nucleotides line up with TRBD2. V lost 0 bases, J lost 8 bases, and 4 bases stayed unmatched. CDR3 length: 13 amino acids. Germline CDR1 is DFQATT and CDR2 is SNEGSKA (reference sequence). CDR3 residues: CSAREAGRYEQFF. The CDR3 region has the DNA TGCAGTGCTAGAGAAGCGGGAAGATATGAGCAGTTCTTC.

In its sample, this clonotype was seen once. Because the CDR3's place on the DNA is in doubt, the DNA is left out and the CDR3 is given as listed by TCRdb. This CDR3 reads CASSYSVRGPNSPLHFGNTIYF. The chain has TRBV6-6 and TRBJ1-3. Germline V gives CDR1 MNHNY, CDR2 SVGAGI (reference sequence). The CDR3 has 22 residues if both end residues are counted.

This chain uses TRBV11-3 with TRBJ2-7; D is undetermined. This CDR3 has 11 residues. Trimming shortened V by 2 bases and J by 6 bases, and 5 bases separated the two germline ends. Germline CDR1 reads SGHNT; CDR2 reads YENEEA. CDR3 nucleotide sequence: TGTGCCAGCAGCTTAACCACCGAGCAGTACTTC. Its protein is CASSLTTEQYF.

This clonotype was observed many times. The V call is TRBV6-5, the J call TRBJ1-2; maybe TRBD1 (5 bases). Trimming stripped 6 bases from V and 3 bases from J, with 17 bases between. The CDR3 contains 15 residues. Germline assignment: CDR1 MNHEY and CDR2 SVGAGI. The CDR3 loop reads CASRSDGRDDYGYTF. As DNA, the CDR3 is TGTGCCAGCAGGTCAGATGGGAGGGACGACTATGGCTACACCTTC.

This clonotype was seen only once. This sequence joins TRBV20-1 and TRBJ2-7, with TRBD2 matching over 16 bases. The CDR3 contains 16 residues. With 3 bases clipped from V and 1 base from J, the junction kept 3 bases outside the gene matches. Germline assignment: CDR1 DFQATT and CDR2 SNEGSKA (reference sequence). The CDR3 region has the DNA TGCAGTGCTAGGGGACTAGCGGGAGGGCGGTCCTACGAGCAGTACTTC. Protein sequence: CSARGLAGGRSYEQYF.

This rearrangement joins TRBV7-9 to TRBJ1-2, with D possibly being TRBD1 (6 bases). The CDR3 extends over 14 amino acids. Per germline, CDR1 SEHNR and CDR2 FQNEAQ (reference sequence). Between the trimmed V and J ends, which lost 4 bases and 3 bases, there was a span of 12 bases. DNA for the CDR3: TGTGCCAGCAGCTGTCAGGGGTTCTACTATGGCTACACCTTC. This translates into CASSCQGFYYGYTF.

The chain carries TRBV12-3 or TRBV12-4 and TRBJ1-4; 7 bases match TRBD1. This CDR3 has 17 amino acids. Unmatched junction bases numbered 7, after V lost 3 bases and J lost 0 bases. The CDR3, as DNA: TGTGCCAGCAGTTTCAGCAGGGGGACTGCAACTAATGAAAAACTGTTTTTT. This sequence encodes CASSFSRGTATNEKLFF.

The chain uses TRBV6-1 and TRBJ2-6, with TRBD1 matching over 9 bases. The CDR3 loop spans 13 amino acids. After removal of 5 bases from V and 11 bases from J, the junction contained 4 bases not matched to a gene. Per germline, CDR1 MNHNS and CDR2 SASEGT. In DNA form, the CDR3 reads TGTGCCAGCAGTCCCGGGACAGGGTACGTCCTGACTTTC. Amino acid sequence: CASSPGTGYVLTF.

V gene TRBV12-3 or TRBV12-4 combines with J gene TRBJ1-4; 7 bases match TRBD1. Trimming took 8 bases from V and 4 from J; bases not matched to a gene: 7. The CDR3 has 14 residues. The CDR3 sequence: CASLEGALNEKLFF. The DNA for the CDR3 is TGTGCCAGCTTGGAGGGGGCCCTTAATGAAAAACTGTTTTTT.